The next 4 T cell receptor beta chains were all read from a single sample in a study of blood T cell repertoires in COVID-19 (dated by TCRdb to about 2020). Library preparation was by the immunoSEQ multiplex PCR assay. This immuneACCESS table, as held by TCRdb, lists in-frame sequences with V and J called but not all clones. Of the missing ones, under half trace to an unresolved V gene in checked studies; the others have no known cause. The sample yields 120,000 or so clones; more than 75% were counted once. Together, the top ten hold less than 8% of the sample. Sample: peripheral blood. These receptors were obtained from a man aged 50 to 60 with acute or convalescent COVID-19.

This chain connects TRBV7-9 to TRBJ2-2; 8 nucleotides align to TRBD1. After removal of 5 bases from V and 6 bases from J, the junction contained 5 bases not matched to a gene. Germline-derived CDR1 and CDR2 are SEHNR and FQNEAQ (reference sequence). The length of the CDR3 is 14 residues. The CDR3, as DNA: TGTGCCAGCAGCAGACGGACAGGGCCCGGGGAGCTGTTTTTT. Translation gives CASSRRTGPGELFF.

The V and J genes are TRBV5-1 and TRBJ2-7; TRBD2 matches at 7 bases. The V and J ends lost 7 bases and 1 base, in that order; junction bases with no gene match: 8. This CDR3 has 14 amino acids. In germline, CDR1 is SGHRS, CDR2 YFSETQ. The chain's CDR3 is CASSLSGSSYEQYF. For the CDR3, the DNA is TGCGCCAGCTCCCTTAGCGGGTCATCCTACGAGCAGTACTTC.

The chain combines TRBV7-2 with TRBJ2-7; possibly TRBD2 for D (5 bases). Per germline, CDR1 SGHTA and CDR2 FQGNSA. Trimming shortened V by 5 bases and J by 2 bases, and 13 bases separated the two germline ends. CDR3 length equals 14 residues. CDR3 residues: CASSRTGFPYEQYF. The CDR3 region has the DNA TGTGCCAGCAGCCGGACTGGATTTCCCTACGAGCAGTACTTC.

The genes are TRBV6-2 or TRBV6-3 and TRBJ1-2, with a possible D match to TRBD1 (6 bases). Germline CDR1 MNHEY, CDR2 SVGEGT. The CDR3 runs to 15 residues. Trimming stripped 6 bases from V and 4 bases from J, with 18 bases between. The CDR3 nucleotides read TGTGCCAGCAGCAAAGGACAGCTTATCCTCTATGGCTACACCTTC. Its protein product is CASSKGQLILYGYTF.